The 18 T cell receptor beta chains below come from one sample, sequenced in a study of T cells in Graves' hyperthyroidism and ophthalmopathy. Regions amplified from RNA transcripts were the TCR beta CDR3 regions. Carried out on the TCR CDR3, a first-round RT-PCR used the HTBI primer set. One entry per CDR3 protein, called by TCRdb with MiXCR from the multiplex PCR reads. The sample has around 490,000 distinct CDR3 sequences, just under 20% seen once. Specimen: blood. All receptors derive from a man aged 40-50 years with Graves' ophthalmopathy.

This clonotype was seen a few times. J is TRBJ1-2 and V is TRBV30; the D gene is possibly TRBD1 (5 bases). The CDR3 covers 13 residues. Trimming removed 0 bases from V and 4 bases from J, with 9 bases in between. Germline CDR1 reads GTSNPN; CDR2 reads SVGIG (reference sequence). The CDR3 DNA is TGTGCCTGGAGTGTAGGGGAGTTCTATGGCTACACCTTC. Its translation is CAWSVGEFYGYTF.

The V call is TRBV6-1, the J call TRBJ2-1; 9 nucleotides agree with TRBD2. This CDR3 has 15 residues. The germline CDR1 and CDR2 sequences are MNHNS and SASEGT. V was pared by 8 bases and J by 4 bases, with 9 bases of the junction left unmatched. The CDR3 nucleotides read TGTGCCAGCTGCCGGCTAGCGGGGAAATACAATGAGCAGTTCTTC. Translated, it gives CASCRLAGKYNEQFF.

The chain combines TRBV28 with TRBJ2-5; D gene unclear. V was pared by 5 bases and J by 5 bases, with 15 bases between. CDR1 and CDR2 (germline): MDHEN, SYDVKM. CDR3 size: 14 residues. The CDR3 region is CASSPPGIGETQYF. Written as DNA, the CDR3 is TGTGCCAGCAGTCCCCCGGGTATAGGGGAGACCCAGTACTTC.

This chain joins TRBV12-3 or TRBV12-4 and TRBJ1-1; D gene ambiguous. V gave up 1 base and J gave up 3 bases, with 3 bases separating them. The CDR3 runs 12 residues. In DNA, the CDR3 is TGTGCCAGCAGTTTAGAACACACTGAAGCTTTCTTT. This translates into CASSLEHTEAFF.

CDR3 residues: CASSLGQLLQETQYF. The CDR3 bases are TGTGCCAGCAGCTTAGGCCAGCTATTACAAGAGACCCAGTACTTC. This chain uses TRBV7-6 with TRBJ2-5; D is ambiguous. V lost 1 base and J lost 2, with 11 bases in between. Germline V gene lookup returns CDR1 SGHVS and CDR2 FNYEAQ. The CDR3 loop spans 15 amino acids. Full variable domain (outside the CDR3, taken from reference TRBV7-6 and TRBJ2-5): GAGVSQSPRYKVTKRGQDVALRCDPISGHVSLYWYRQALGQGPEFLTYFNYEAQQDKSGLPNDRFSAERPEGSISTLTIQRTEQRDSAMYRCASSLGQLLQETQYFGPGTRLLVL.

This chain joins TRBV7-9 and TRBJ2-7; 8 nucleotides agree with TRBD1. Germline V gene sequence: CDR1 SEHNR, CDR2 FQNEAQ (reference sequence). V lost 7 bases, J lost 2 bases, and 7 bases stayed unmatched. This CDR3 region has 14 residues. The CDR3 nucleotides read TGTGCCAGCACGCCGCAGGGGGCTGCCTACGAGCAGTACTTC. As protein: CASTPQGAAYEQYF.

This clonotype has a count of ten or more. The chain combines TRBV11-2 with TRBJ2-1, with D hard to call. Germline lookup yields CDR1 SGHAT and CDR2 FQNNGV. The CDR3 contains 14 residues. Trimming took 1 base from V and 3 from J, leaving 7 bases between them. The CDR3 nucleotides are TGTGCCAGCAGCTTAGGGATCTACTACAATGAGCAGTTCTTC. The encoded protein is CASSLGIYYNEQFF.

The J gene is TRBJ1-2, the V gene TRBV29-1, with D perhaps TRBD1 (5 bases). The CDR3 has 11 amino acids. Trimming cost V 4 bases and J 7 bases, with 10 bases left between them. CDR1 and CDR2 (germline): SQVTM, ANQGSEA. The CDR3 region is CSVGQSGGYTF. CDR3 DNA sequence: TGCAGCGTTGGACAGAGCGGTGGCTACACCTTC.

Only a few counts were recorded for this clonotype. This CDR3 reads CASSYSTTRSGEAQYF. In DNA, the CDR3 is TGTGCCAGCAGTTACTCAACTACGAGGAGCGGGGAGGCCCAGTACTTC. The V and J genes are TRBV6-5 and TRBJ2-5, with 7 bases matching TRBD2. V was pared by 0 bases and J by 9 bases, with 13 bases of the junction left unmatched. CDR1 and CDR2 (germline): MNHEY, SVGAGI. The CDR3 sequence is 16 residues long.

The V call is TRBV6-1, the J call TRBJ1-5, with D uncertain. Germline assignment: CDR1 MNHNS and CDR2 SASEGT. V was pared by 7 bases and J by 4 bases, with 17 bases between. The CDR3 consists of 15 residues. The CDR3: CASKKPGLLNQPQHF. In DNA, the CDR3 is TGTGCCAGCAAAAAACCAGGACTTTTAAATCAGCCCCAGCATTTT.

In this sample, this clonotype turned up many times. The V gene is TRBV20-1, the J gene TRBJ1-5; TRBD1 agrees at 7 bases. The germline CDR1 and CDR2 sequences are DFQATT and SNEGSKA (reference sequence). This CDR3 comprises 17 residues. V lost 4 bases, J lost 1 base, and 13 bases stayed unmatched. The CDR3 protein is CSATGQQLPESNQPQHF. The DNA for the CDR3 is TGCAGTGCTACGGGACAGCAGCTCCCCGAGAGCAATCAGCCCCAGCATTTT.

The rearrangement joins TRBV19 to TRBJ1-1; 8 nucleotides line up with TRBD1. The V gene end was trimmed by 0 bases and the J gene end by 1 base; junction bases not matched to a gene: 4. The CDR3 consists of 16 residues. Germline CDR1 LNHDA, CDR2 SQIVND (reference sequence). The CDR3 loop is CASSIDPQGANTEAFF. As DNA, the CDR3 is TGTGCCAGTAGTATAGATCCCCAGGGGGCGAACACTGAAGCTTTCTTT.

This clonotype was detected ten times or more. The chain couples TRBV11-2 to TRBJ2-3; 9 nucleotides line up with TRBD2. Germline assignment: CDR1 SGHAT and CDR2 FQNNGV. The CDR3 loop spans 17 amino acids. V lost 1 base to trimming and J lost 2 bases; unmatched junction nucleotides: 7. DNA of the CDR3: TGTGCCAGCAGCTTAGGTGCGGGGGGGGGAGTCACAGATACGCAGTATTTT. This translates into CASSLGAGGGVTDTQYF.

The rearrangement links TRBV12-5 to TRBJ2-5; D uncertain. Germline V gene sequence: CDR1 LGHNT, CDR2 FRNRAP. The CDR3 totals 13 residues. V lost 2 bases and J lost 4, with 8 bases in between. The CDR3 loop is CASGLSTGETQYF. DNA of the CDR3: TGTGCTAGTGGTTTGTCGACGGGAGAGACCCAGTACTTC. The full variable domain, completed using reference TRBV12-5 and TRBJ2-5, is DARVTQTPRHKVTEMGQEVTMRCQPILGHNTVFWYRQTMMQGLELLAYFRNRAPLDDSGMPKDRFSAEMPDATLATLKIQPSEPRDSAVYFCASGLSTGETQYFGPGTRLLVL.

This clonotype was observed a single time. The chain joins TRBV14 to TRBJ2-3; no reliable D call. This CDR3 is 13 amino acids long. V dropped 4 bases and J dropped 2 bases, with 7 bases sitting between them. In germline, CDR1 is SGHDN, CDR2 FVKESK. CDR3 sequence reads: CASSPRLTDTQYF. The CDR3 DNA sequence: TGTGCCAGCAGCCCCAGACTCACAGATACGCAGTATTTT.

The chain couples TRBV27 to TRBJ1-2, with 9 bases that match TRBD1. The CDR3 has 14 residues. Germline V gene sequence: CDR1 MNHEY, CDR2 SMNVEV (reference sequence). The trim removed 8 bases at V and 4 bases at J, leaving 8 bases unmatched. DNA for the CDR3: TGTGCCAGCGCCCTCGGGACAGGGACCTATGGCTACACCTTC. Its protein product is CASALGTGTYGYTF.

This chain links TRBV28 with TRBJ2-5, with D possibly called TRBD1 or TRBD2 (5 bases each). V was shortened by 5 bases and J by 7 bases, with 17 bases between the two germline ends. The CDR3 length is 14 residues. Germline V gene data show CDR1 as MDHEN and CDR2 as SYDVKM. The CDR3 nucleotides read TGTGCCAGCAGTGATGGGACGGAAATTAGGACCCAGTACTTC. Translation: CASSDGTEIRTQYF.

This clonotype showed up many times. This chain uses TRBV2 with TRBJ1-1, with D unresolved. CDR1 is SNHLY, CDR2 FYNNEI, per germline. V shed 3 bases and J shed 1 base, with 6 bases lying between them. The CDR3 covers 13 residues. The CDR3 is CASSDLGNTEAFF. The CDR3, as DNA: TGTGCCAGCAGTGACTTAGGGAACACTGAAGCTTTCTTT.